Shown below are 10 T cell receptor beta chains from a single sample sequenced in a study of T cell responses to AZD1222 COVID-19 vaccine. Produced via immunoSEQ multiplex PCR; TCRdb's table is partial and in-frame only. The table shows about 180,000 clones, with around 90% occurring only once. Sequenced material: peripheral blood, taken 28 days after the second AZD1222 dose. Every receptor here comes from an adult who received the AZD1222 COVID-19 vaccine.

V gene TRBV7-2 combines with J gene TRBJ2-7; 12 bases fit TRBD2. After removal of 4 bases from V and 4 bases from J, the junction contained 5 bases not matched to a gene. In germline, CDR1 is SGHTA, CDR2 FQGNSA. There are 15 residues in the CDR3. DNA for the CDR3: TGTGCCAGCAGCTATCGGACTAGCGGGATTTACGAGCAGTACTTC. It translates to CASSYRTSGIYEQYF.

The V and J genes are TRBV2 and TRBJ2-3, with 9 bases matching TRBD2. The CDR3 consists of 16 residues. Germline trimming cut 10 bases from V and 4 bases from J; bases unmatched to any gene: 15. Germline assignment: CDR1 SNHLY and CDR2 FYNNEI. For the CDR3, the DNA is TGTGCCACCTCACCTGAGGCGGGAGGGCTGGCAGATACGCAGTATTTT. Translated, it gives CATSPEAGGLADTQYF.

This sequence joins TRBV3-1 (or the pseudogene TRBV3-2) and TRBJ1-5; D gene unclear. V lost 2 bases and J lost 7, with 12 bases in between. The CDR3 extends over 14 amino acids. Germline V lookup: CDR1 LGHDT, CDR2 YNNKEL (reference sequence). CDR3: CASSQRVGYQPQHF. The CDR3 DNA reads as TGTGCCAGCAGCCAAAGGGTAGGGTACCAGCCCCAGCATTTT.

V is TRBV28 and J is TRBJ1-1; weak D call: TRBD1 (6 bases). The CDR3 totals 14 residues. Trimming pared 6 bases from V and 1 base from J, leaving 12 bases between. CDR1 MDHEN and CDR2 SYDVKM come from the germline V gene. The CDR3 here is CASSLQGGNTEAFF. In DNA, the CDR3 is TGTGCCAGCAGCCTACAGGGTGGGAACACTGAAGCTTTCTTT. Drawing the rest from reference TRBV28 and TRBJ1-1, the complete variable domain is DVKVTQSSRYLVKRTGEKVFLECVQDMDHENMFWYRQDPGLGLRLIYFSYDVKMKEKGDIPEGYSVSREKKERFSLILESASTNQTSMYLCASSLQGGNTEAFFGQGTRLTVV.

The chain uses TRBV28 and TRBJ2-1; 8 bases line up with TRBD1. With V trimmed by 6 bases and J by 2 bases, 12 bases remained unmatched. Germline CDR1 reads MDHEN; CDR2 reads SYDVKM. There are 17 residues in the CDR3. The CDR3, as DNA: TGTGCCAGCAGCTTTAGGACAGGGCTGACCACCTACAATGAGCAGTTCTTC. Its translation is CASSFRTGLTTYNEQFF.

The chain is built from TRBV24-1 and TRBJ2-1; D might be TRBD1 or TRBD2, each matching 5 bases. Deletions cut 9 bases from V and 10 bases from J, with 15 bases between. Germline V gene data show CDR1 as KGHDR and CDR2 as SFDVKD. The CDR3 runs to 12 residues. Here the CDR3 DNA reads TGTGCCACCGGCGGGCCCCGGGACGAGCAGTTCTTC. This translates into CATGGPRDEQFF.

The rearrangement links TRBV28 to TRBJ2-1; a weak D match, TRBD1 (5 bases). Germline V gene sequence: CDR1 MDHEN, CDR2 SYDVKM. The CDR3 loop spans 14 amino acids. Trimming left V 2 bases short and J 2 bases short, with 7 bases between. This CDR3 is CASSLRQTYNEQFF. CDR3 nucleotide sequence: TGTGCCAGCAGTTTACGACAGACCTACAATGAGCAGTTCTTC.

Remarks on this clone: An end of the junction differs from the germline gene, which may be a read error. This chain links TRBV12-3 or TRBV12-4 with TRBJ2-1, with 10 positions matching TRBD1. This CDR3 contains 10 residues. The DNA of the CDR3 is TGTGCCAGCAGGGGGACAGGGGAGGTCTTC. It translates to CASRGTGEVF.

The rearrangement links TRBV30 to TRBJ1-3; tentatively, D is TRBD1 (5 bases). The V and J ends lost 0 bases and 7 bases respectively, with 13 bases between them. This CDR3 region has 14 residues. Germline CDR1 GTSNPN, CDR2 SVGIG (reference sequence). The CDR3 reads CAWSVAGLRNTIYF. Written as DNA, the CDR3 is TGTGCCTGGAGTGTGGCAGGGCTAAGGAACACCATATATTTT.

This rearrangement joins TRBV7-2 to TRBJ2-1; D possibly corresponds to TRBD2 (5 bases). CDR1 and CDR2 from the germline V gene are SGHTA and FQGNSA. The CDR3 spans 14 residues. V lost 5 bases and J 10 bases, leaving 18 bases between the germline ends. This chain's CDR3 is CASSPGLPKWEQFF. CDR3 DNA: TGTGCCAGCAGCCCCGGACTCCCCAAATGGGAGCAGTTCTTC.